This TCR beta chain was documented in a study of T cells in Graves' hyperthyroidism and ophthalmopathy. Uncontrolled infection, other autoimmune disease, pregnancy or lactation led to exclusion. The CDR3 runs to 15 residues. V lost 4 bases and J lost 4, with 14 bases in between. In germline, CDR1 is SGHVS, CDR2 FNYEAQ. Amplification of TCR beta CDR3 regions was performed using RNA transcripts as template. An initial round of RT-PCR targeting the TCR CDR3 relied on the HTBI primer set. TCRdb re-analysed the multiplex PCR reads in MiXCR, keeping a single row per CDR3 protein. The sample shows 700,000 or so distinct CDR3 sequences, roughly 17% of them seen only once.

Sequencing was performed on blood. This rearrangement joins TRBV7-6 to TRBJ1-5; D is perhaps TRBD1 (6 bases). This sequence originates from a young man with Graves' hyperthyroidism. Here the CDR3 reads CASSSGTWRNQPQHF. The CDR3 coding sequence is TGTGCCAGCAGCTCCGGGACATGGAGAAATCAGCCCCAGCATTTT. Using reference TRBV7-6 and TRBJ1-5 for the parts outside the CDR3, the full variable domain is GAGVSQSPRYKVTKRGQDVALRCDPISGHVSLYWYRQALGQGPEFLTYFNYEAQQDKSGLPNDRFSAERPEGSISTLTIQRTEQRDSAMYRCASSSGTWRNQPQHFGDGTRLSIL.